A selection of T cell receptor beta chains follows, all from one sample in a study of T cell changes during pregnancy in multiple sclerosis. TCRdb's table, derived via immunoSEQ multiplex PCR, lists solely in-frame clones and lacks some. The sample has tens of thousands of clones; 75% to 90% are singletons. The starting material was peripheral blood, obtained in the second trimester of pregnancy. The receptors derive from a female donor in good health, enrolled as a control in a pregnancy study. Both conserved end residues are part of each CDR3. The D gene is left open where the match is weak. Clone sizes are given selectively: once, few, many, or a class where the clone is expanded.

.	.	TRBV5-1	TRBJ2-7	TGCGCCAGCAGCTTCGGAGGGACCCCCTCCTACGAGCAGTACTTC	CASSFGGTPSYEQYF
.	few	TRBV30	TRBJ1-1	TGTGCCTGGAGTGAGTACGGGGGGACTGAAGCTTTCTTT	CAWSEYGGTEAFF
TRBD2	.	TRBV9	TRBJ2-2	TGTGCCAGCAGCGTAGGTCTAGCGGGAGGGCCTAACACCGGGGAGCTGTTTTTT	CASSVGLAGGPNTGELFF
.	once	TRBV10-3	TRBJ1-1	TGTGCCACAACAGGGTTGGGCACTGAAGCTTTCTTT	CATTGLGTEAFF
.	.	TRBV6-5	TRBJ2-3	TGTGCCAGCAGTTTTTACCCAGGGGCATCCGTAGATACGCAGTATTTT	CASSFYPGASVDTQYF
TRBD1	.	TRBV7-2	TRBJ1-3	TGTGCCAGCAGCCAGGGGGGTAGCTCTGGAAACACCATATATTTT	CASSQGGSSGNTIYF
.	.	TRBV14	TRBJ2-5	TGTGCCAGCAGCCCCTTTCGGAGTCTAGCGAGGGAGACCCAGTACTTC	CASSPFRSLARETQYF
.	.	TRBV25-1	TRBJ1-2	TGTGCCAGCAGCCCGGATTGGAGTGCAGGGGAAAACTATGGCTACACCTTC	CASSPDWSAGENYGYTF
.	.	TRBV27	TRBJ2-7	TGTGCCAGCAGTGCTGGGACACAGCCCTACGAGCAGTACTTC	CASSAGTQPYEQYF
TRBD2	once	TRBV9	TRBJ2-1	TGTGCCAGCAGCGTAGCGGGGGGTGGGAATGAGCAGTTCTTC	CASSVAGGGNEQFF
.	once	TRBV30	TRBJ1-2	TGTGCCTGGATAGGGACAAGAGGCTACACCTTC	CAWIGTRGYTF
.	.	TRBV2	TRBJ2-5	TGTGCCAGCATTGGAGGGGGGGCATACGAGACCCAGTACTTC	CASIGGGAYETQYF
.	few	TRBV5-8	TRBJ1-2	TGTGCCAGCAGCTTGGCTACGGGGTTGTTCTCTGGCTACACCTTC	CASSLATGLFSGYTF
TRBD1	.	TRBV6-6	TRBJ1-6	TGTGCCAGCACACAGGGGTCCGACTCACCCCTCCACTTT	CASTQGSDSPLHF
TRBD2	.	TRBV4-3	TRBJ2-7	TGCGCCAGCAGCCAAGACTCGGGGGGAGAGCAGTACTTC	CASSQDSGGEQYF
TRBD1	.	TRBV11-3	TRBJ1-4	TGTGCCAGCAGCTTAACAGGGGGCAGTGAAAAACTGTTTTTT	CASSLTGGSEKLFF
.	once	TRBV7-8	TRBJ2-7	TGTGCCAGCAGCTTAGGGGTCGGGGTGTCCTACGAGCAGTACTTC	CASSLGVGVSYEQYF
.	.	TRBV19	TRBJ1-1	TGTGCCAGTAGCCCAGGGCTTTACACTGAAGCTTTCTTT	CASSPGLYTEAFF
.	few	TRBV2	TRBJ1-1	TGTGCCAGCAGTATACAGGGAAGTACTGAAGCTTTCTTT	CASSIQGSTEAFF
TRBD1	.	TRBV7-8	TRBJ1-1	TGTGCCAGCAGCCAAATGACAGGGGGCACTGAAGCTTTCTTT	CASSQMTGGTEAFF
TRBD1	.	TRBV30	TRBJ1-2	TGTGCCTGGAATTACGGCAGGGGGCTCGGCTACACCTTC	CAWNYGRGLGYTF
.	.	TRBV4-3	TRBJ2-5	TGCGCCAGCAGCCAAGATTCCCGGGGATGGGTGACCCAGTACTTC	CASSQDSRGWVTQYF
.	.	TRBV4-3	TRBJ1-4	TGCGCCAGCAGCCAAGATTTGGCAGAAGTTAATGAAAAACTGTTTTTT	CASSQDLAEVNEKLFF
TRBD2	.	TRBV5-1	TRBJ2-7	TGCGCCAGCAGCTTGGATAGCGGGAGAATACCTTACGAGCAGTACTTC	CASSLDSGRIPYEQYF
.	.	TRBV5-1	TRBJ2-3	TGCGCCAGCAGCCAACGACTAGTCCCAGATACGCAGTATTTT	CASSQRLVPDTQYF
TRBD2	once	TRBV7-9	TRBJ2-5	TGTGCCAGCAGCTTGGGCCCGACTAGCACAACGACCCAGTACTTC	CASSLGPTSTTTQYF
TRBD1	.	TRBV30	TRBJ1-5	TGTGCCTGGAGTGAGGCAGGGGGCCTTAGCAATCAGCCCCAGCATTTT	CAWSEAGGLSNQPQHF
TRBD2	.	TRBV10-3	TRBJ2-1	TGTGCCATCAGTGAGTCGAGGGCTAGCGGGGACCACAATGAGCAGTTCTTC	CAISESRASGDHNEQFF
TRBD2	.	TRBV7-9	TRBJ2-7	TGTGCCAGCAGCAAAAATCTAGCGGGGGCCTACGAGCAGTACTTC	CASSKNLAGAYEQYF
.	.	TRBV18	TRBJ2-5	TGTGCCAGCTCACCATTATCAGAGACCCAGTACTTC	CASSPLSETQYF
.	.	TRBV18	TRBJ1-1	TGTGCCAGCTCACCATCCCAGGGGAACACTGAAGCTTTCTTT	CASSPSQGNTEAFF
TRBD2	.	TRBV30	TRBJ2-3	TGTGCCGGGCGCGGAGGACTAGCGGGAGAGGGAGATACGCAGTATTTT	CAGRGGLAGEGDTQYF
.	.	TRBV30	TRBJ2-7	TGTGCCTGGAGTGTACAGGCCTACGAGCAGTACTTC	CAWSVQAYEQYF
.	.	TRBV11-3	TRBJ2-2	TGTGCCAGCAGCCCACCCCTCCAGGTCAACACCGGGGAGCTGTTTTTT	CASSPPLQVNTGELFF
.	few	TRBV5-4	TRBJ1-2	TGTGCCATCCAGACCCTGGGGGGGGCCTATGGCTACACCTTC	CAIQTLGGAYGYTF
TRBD1	.	TRBV11-2	TRBJ2-2	TGTGCCAGCAGCATCCGGGACAGGGGGCCGGGGGAGCTGTTTTTT	CASSIRDRGPGELFF
TRBD2	.	TRBV30	TRBJ2-7	TGTGCCTGGAGTGTAGCGGGAGCCTACGAGCAGTACTTC	CAWSVAGAYEQYF
.	.	TRBV7-2	TRBJ1-2	TGTGCCAGCAGCTTAGGGACGCAGGGGAACTATGGCTACACCTTC	CASSLGTQGNYGYTF
.	.	TRBV16	TRBJ1-2	TGTGCCAGCAGCCAATCCGGACAGCCCGGCTATGGCTACACCTTC	CASSQSGQPGYGYTF
TRBD2	.	TRBV9	TRBJ2-3	TGTGCCAGCAGCGTAGGACTAGCGGGGACTACAGATACGCAGTATTTT	CASSVGLAGTTDTQYF